Sequencing of this T cell receptor (beta chain) was carried out in a study of blood T cell repertoires in COVID-19. For the study at large: PBMCs, B-cell-depleted T cells, or T cells provided the cDNA or gDNA that made up the material.

Trimming left V 0 bases short and J 5 bases short, with 8 bases between. CDR1 is LGHDT, CDR2 YNNKEL, per germline (reference sequence). CDR3 length: 15 amino acids. The authors' processing: The assay estimated nucleated cells by amplifying reference gene primers. Data came from immunoSEQ multiplex PCR; TCRdb stores just in-frame clones and leaves some out. That table supplies the V and J calls and clone size; D and trimming were determined from the DNA. The sample lists about 96,000 clones, approximately 84% seen once, with roughly a sixth in the top ten. Sequenced: peripheral blood. The receptor's source is a woman aged 60-75 years with acute or convalescent COVID-19. The V gene is TRBV3-1 (or the pseudogene TRBV3-2), the J gene TRBJ1-6; weak D call: TRBD1 (6 bases). CDR3 region: CASSQDRGDNSPLHF. As DNA, the CDR3 is TGTGCCAGCAGCCAAGACAGGGGAGATAATTCACCCCTCCACTTT.